The entry below gives a single TCR beta chain sequence along with its context. Original data processing: Estimation of nucleated cell counts was performed using reference gene primer amplification. Sequencing was performed with immunoSEQ multiplex PCR; in TCRdb, only in-frame clones are kept and a portion is missing. The DNA was the basis for D and trimming; V, J and clone size are from that table. The sample has about 210,000 clones; 80% to 90% are singletons. The entry originates in a study of blood T cell repertoires in COVID-19. About the research overall: Acute and convalescent COVID-19 specimens originated in the United States, Italy and Spain. T cells, B-cell-depleted T cells, or PBMCs provided the cDNA or gDNA that served as material.

The germline V gene has CDR1 LGHNT and CDR2 FRNRAP. CDR3 length: 15 amino acids. Germline trimming cut 9 bases from V and 2 bases from J; bases unmatched to any gene: 6. The chain links TRBV12-5 to TRBJ2-1, with TRBD2 matching 11 bases. Sequencing was done on a sample of PBMCs or T cells enriched from blood (not recorded which). This TCR came from a man aged 35-49 years who had recovered from COVID-19. The CDR3 DNA reads as TGTGCTAGCCAACCGACTAGCGGGGCCTACAATGAGCAGTTCTTC. Translated: CASQPTSGAYNEQFF. Combining the CDR3 with reference TRBV12-5 and TRBJ2-1 gives the whole variable domain DARVTQTPRHKVTEMGQEVTMRCQPILGHNTVFWYRQTMMQGLELLAYFRNRAPLDDSGMPKDRFSAEMPDATLATLKIQPSEPRDSAVYFCASQPTSGAYNEQFFGPGTRLTVL.